The rows below give T cell receptor beta chains drawn from one sample of a study of OX40 agonist ivuxolimab in advanced cancers. The protocol was immunoSEQ multiplex PCR, while the TCRdb copy is restricted to in-frame clones and leaves out a portion. This table holds more than 50,000 clones, just over 90% found once. Here the sequenced sample was CD4+ or CD8+ T cells sorted from blood, taken in a trial of the OX40 agonist ivuxolimab. These receptors all stem from an adult with an advanced solid tumor such as melanoma, head and neck, liver or kidney cancer. Each CDR3 is given with its conserved first and last residue. A D gene is named only where the DNA matches it firmly. Some rows have no size entry. The others give once, few or many, or a class for an expanded clone.

v_call	d_call	clone_size	j_call	cdr3_nt	cdr3_aa
TRBV9	.	.	TRBJ1-1	TGTGCCAGCAGCGTAGCTTTAGGGGGAACTGAAGCTTTCTTT	CASSVALGGTEAFF
TRBV4-1	TRBD2	.	TRBJ2-7	TGCGCCAGCAGCCATGAGCGGGGGCTCTCCTACGAGCAGTACTTC	CASSHERGLSYEQYF
TRBV7-9	.	.	TRBJ2-7	TGTGCCAGCAGCTTACCGGGGCACGAGCAGTACTTC	CASSLPGHEQYF
TRBV15	TRBD1	.	TRBJ1-1	TGTGCCACCAGCAGAGAGGGGACAGGGAACACTGAAGCTTTCTTT	CATSREGTGNTEAFF
TRBV13	.	.	TRBJ1-2	TGTGCCAGCAGCTTAGGACAGACTAACTATGGCTACACCTTC	CASSLGQTNYGYTF
TRBV7-9	.	.	TRBJ2-1	TGTGCCACCTGGACCCACAATGAGCAGTTCTTC	CATWTHNEQFF
TRBV5-4	.	few	TRBJ1-3	TGTGCCGTCGGGACGGACAACTCTGGAAACACCATATATTTT	CAVGTDNSGNTIYF
TRBV19	.	.	TRBJ1-1	TGTGCCAGTAGTTACGGGATGAACACTGAAGCTTTCTTT	CASSYGMNTEAFF
TRBV28	.	.	TRBJ2-7	TGTGCCAGCAGTTTATGGAGGGGTCTTACCTACGAGCAGTACTTC	CASSLWRGLTYEQYF
TRBV6-5	TRBD2	.	TRBJ2-1	TGTGCCAGCAGTTACTCGCGGGGGAGCTACAATGAGCAGTTCTTC	CASSYSRGSYNEQFF
TRBV27	.	.	TRBJ2-3	TGTGCCAGCAGTTTAGAGAGCACAGATACGCAGTATTTT	CASSLESTDTQYF
TRBV6-1	.	.	TRBJ2-7	TGTGCCGCTACGAGGTGGATGAGCTCCTACGAGCAGTACTTC	CAATRWMSSYEQYF
TRBV18	.	.	TRBJ2-6	TGTGCCAGCACAAGCACAGGGTCCTCTGGGGCCAACGTCCTGACTTTC	CASTSTGSSGANVLTF
TRBV9	TRBD2	once	TRBJ2-5	TGTGCCAGCAGCGTAGAAGGGACTAAAGAGACCCAGTACTTC	CASSVEGTKETQYF
TRBV11-3	.	.	TRBJ2-3	TGTGCCATGCCACGAGAAGGGGACACAGATACGCAGTATTTT	CAMPREGDTDTQYF
TRBV27	TRBD1	.	TRBJ2-3	TGTGCCACCACCTCGGGACAGGGTATGCCAGATACGCAGTATTTT	CATTSGQGMPDTQYF
TRBV7-9	.	few	TRBJ1-5	TGTGCCAGCAGCTTAAGTACAGGGAATCAGCCCCAGCATTTT	CASSLSTGNQPQHF
TRBV7-9	.	.	TRBJ1-2	TGTGCCAGCAGCTTAGGATCGACTGCACTGGGCTACACCTTC	CASSLGSTALGYTF
TRBV11-1	TRBD2	once	TRBJ2-1	TGTGCCAGCAGCTTAGGGGTGGGCGGGGGGAACTACAATGAGCAGTTCTTC	CASSLGVGGGNYNEQFF
TRBV10-3	TRBD2	.	TRBJ2-7	TGTGCCATCAGTGAGTCGACTCCGGGGGGGTCCTACGAGCAGTACTTC	CAISESTPGGSYEQYF
TRBV10-2	TRBD2	.	TRBJ2-2	TGCGCCAGCATAGGGACTAGCGGGGAGCAAAACACCGGGGAGCTGTTTTTT	CASIGTSGEQNTGELFF
TRBV23-1	.	.	TRBJ2-5	TGCGCCAGCAGTCAAACGGGGCGGTACCAAGAGACCCAGTACTTC	CASSQTGRYQETQYF
TRBV27	TRBD2	.	TRBJ2-1	TGTGCCAGCAGGACTATACCGGGACTAGCGGGGGTAGATGAGCAGTTCTTC	CASRTIPGLAGVDEQFF
TRBV5-4	.	.	TRBJ2-7	TGTGCCAGCAGCCCTGGAGGGGATGTCGAGCAGTACTTC	CASSPGGDVEQYF
TRBV5-1	.	.	TRBJ2-7	TGCGCCAGCAGCTTGGACTACGAGCAGTACTTC	CASSLDYEQYF
TRBV4-1	TRBD1	few	TRBJ1-1	TGCGCCAGCAGCCAATTAAGACAGGGTCAGACTGAAGCTTTCTTT	CASSQLRQGQTEAFF
TRBV7-2	.	.	TRBJ1-1	TGTGCCAGCAATCTCTACCCCTGGGGGAACACTGAAGCTTTCTTT	CASNLYPWGNTEAFF